A single sample is the source of the 10 T cell receptor beta chains below, sequenced in a study of pediatric ulcerative colitis. During colonoscopy, one to two rectal pinch biopsies were collected. TCRdb's table, derived via immunoSEQ multiplex PCR, lists solely in-frame clones and lacks some. This table holds 36,000 or so clones, around 73% found once. Sample: gut tissue. The receptors were gathered from a boy between 10 and 17 years old with moderate ulcerative colitis.

The chain carries TRBV6-1 and TRBJ1-5, with 7 bases lining up with TRBD1. Germline V gene lookup returns CDR1 MNHNS and CDR2 SASEGT. With V trimmed by 7 bases and J by 4 bases, 7 bases remained unmatched. The CDR3 totals 14 residues. The CDR3 spells CASTSTGFNQPQHF. Written as DNA, the CDR3 is TGTGCCAGCACCTCGACAGGGTTTAATCAGCCCCAGCATTTT.

This clone was seen more than once but under ten times. The rearrangement uses TRBV30 and TRBJ1-1; D ambiguous. This CDR3 comprises 13 residues. The germline V and J ends were trimmed by 5 bases and 0 bases, with 10 bases remaining between them. Germline assignment: CDR1 GTSNPN and CDR2 SVGIG (reference sequence). The CDR3 here is CAWDYSVNTEAFF. The CDR3 nucleotides read TGTGCCTGGGATTACAGCGTGAACACTGAAGCTTTCTTT.

The V gene is TRBV29-1, the J gene TRBJ1-1, with TRBD1 matching 7 bases. Germline loops: CDR1 SQVTM, CDR2 ANQGSEA. The CDR3 length is 16 residues. V shed 4 bases and J 0 bases; nucleotides not matched to a gene: 11. The CDR3 spells CSVGKTGASVNTEAFF. The DNA for the CDR3 is TGCAGCGTTGGGAAAACAGGGGCCTCTGTGAACACTGAAGCTTTCTTT.

This chain's CDR3 is CASSPDRASYEQYF. CDR3 sequence (DNA): TGTGCCAGCTCACCAGACAGGGCTTCCTACGAGCAGTACTTC. The V gene is TRBV18, the J gene TRBJ2-7; 7 bases match TRBD1. Unmatched junction bases numbered 2, after V lost 2 bases and J lost 1 base. The CDR3 extends over 14 amino acids. Per the germline V gene, CDR1 is KGHSH and CDR2 is LQKENI.

The chain has TRBV7-9 and TRBJ1-1, with a weak D call TRBD1 (5 bases). CDR3 length: 14 amino acids. Germline assignment: CDR1 SEHNR and CDR2 FQNEAQ (reference sequence). Between the trimmed V and J ends, which lost 1 base and 9 bases, there was a span of 15 bases. In nucleotides, the CDR3 is TGTGCCAGCAGCTTAGAAACGTCGGGACCCCAAGCTTTCTTT. The encoded protein is CASSLETSGPQAFF.

The chain is built from TRBV4-3 and TRBJ2-3; no clear D. The V and J ends lost 2 bases and 0 bases respectively, with 9 bases between them. CDR3 length: 15 amino acids. Germline CDR1 is LGHNA and CDR2 is YSLEER. CDR3 DNA: TGCGCCAGCAGCCAATTTTTCTCAAGCACAGATACGCAGTATTTT. This sequence encodes CASSQFFSSTDTQYF.

The chain is built from TRBV5-1 and TRBJ1-2; no definite D call. Trimming took off 1 base at V and 2 bases at J, with 18 bases between the two ends. This CDR3 contains 17 residues. Germline CDR1 is SGHRS and CDR2 is YFSETQ. DNA of the CDR3: TGCGCCAGCAGCTTGAGTCCCCGAGGGAACACCAACTATGGCTACACCTTC. This gives the protein CASSLSPRGNTNYGYTF.

The rearrangement uses TRBV19 and TRBJ2-7; 7 bases line up with TRBD2. Germline-derived CDR1 and CDR2 are LNHDA and SQIVND (reference sequence). The CDR3 contains 15 residues. V lost 1 base and J lost 2; bases outside the gene matches: 5. CDR3: CASSIGGSIAYEQYF. The CDR3 DNA reads as TGTGCCAGTAGTATAGGCGGGAGTATCGCCTACGAGCAGTACTTC. The full variable domain, in which reference TRBV19 and TRBJ2-7 provide the parts outside the CDR3, is DGGITQSPKYLFRKEGQNVTLSCEQNLNHDAMYWYRQDPGQGLRLIYYSQIVNDFQKGDIAEGYSVSREKKESFPLTVTSAQKNPTAFYLCASSIGGSIAYEQYFGPGTRLTVT.

This clone was picked up a small number of times. The rearrangement joins TRBV28 to TRBJ2-2, with TRBD2 matching 10 bases. This CDR3 has 15 residues. The junction had 3 bases not matched to a gene; V was cut back by 8 bases and J by 0 bases. From germline, CDR1 is MDHEN and CDR2 SYDVKM. This chain's CDR3 is CASRLAGANTGELFF. The DNA of the CDR3 is TGTGCCAGCCGGCTAGCGGGGGCGAACACCGGGGAGCTGTTTTTT.

This clone was seen once. The chain links TRBV7-2 to TRBJ1-6; TRBD1 matches at 7 bases. Per the germline V gene, CDR1 is SGHTA and CDR2 is FQGNSA. V gave up 1 base and J gave up 1 base; unmatched junction bases: 10. The CDR3 is 19 residues long. CDR3: CASSLEGQLLRSYNSPLHF. The CDR3 bases are TGTGCCAGCAGCTTAGAGGGACAGCTTTTAAGGTCCTATAATTCACCCCTCCACTTT.